This T cell receptor (beta chain) was obtained from a study of cytomegalovirus exposure and HLA in healthy donors. The PCR made use of 60 Vbeta and 13 Jbeta primers. Measured with immunoSEQ multiplex PCR; TCRdb has only the in-frame clones, and not every one. The sample shows 120,000 or so clones, roughly 76% of them seen only once. The count of this clone is one. V lost 5 bases and J lost 5; bases outside the gene matches: 8. The CDR3 spans 15 residues. The V gene's germline CDR1 is MNHEY and CDR2 SMNVEV (reference sequence). This sequence joins TRBV27 and TRBJ2-3; 9 bases agree with TRBD2. The sequence was collected from a woman between 45 and 65 years old in good health and CMV-seronegative. Sequencing input: PBMCs. CDR3 sequence reads: CASSLVAGEVDTQYF. DNA of the CDR3: TGTGCCAGCAGTCTGGTAGCGGGAGAGGTAGATACGCAGTATTTT.